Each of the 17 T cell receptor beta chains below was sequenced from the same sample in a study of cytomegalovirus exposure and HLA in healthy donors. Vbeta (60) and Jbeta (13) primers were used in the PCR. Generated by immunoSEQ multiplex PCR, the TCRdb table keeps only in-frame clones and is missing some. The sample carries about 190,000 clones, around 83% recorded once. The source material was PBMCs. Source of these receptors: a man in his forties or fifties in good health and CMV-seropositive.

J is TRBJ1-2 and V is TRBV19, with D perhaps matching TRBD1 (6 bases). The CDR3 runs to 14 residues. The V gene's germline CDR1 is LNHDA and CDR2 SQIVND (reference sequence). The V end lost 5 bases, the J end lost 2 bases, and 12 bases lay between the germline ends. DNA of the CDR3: TGTGCCAGTAGTGCACAGGACAGAAACTATGGCTACACCTTC. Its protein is CASSAQDRNYGYTF.

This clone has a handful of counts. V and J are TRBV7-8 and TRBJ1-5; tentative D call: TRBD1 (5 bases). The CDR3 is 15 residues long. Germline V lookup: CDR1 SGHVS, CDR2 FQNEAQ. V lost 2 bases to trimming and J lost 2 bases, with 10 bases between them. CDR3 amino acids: CASSLSAGRNQPQHF. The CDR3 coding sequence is TGTGCCAGCAGCTTATCGGCAGGGCGCAATCAGCCCCAGCATTTT.

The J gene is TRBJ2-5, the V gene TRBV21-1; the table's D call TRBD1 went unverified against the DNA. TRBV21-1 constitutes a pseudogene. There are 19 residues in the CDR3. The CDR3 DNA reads TGTGCCAGCAGCAAAGCCAGGTATTTTCTGGGACAGCGAGGAGAGACCCAGTACTTC. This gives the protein CASSKARYFLGQRGETQYF.

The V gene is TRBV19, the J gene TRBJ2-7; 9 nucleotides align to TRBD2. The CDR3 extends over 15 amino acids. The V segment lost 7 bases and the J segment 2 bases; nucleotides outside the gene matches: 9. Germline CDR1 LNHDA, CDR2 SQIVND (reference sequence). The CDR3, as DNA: TGTGCCAGTATCGGAGATAGCGGGGGCACCTACGAGCAGTACTTC. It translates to CASIGDSGGTYEQYF.

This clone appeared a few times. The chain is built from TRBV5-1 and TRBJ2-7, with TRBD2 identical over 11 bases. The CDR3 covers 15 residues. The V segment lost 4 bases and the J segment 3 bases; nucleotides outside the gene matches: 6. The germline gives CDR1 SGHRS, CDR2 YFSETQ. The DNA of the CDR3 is TGCGCCAGCAGCCAGACTAGCGGGGCTTACTACGAGCAGTACTTC. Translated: CASSQTSGAYYEQYF.

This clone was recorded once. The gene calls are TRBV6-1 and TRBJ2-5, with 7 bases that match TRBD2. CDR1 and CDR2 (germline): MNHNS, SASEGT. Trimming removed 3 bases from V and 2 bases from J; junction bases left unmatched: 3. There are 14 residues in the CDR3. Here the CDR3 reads CASSDGGGQETQYF. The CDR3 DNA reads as TGTGCCAGCAGTGATGGCGGGGGACAAGAGACCCAGTACTTC.

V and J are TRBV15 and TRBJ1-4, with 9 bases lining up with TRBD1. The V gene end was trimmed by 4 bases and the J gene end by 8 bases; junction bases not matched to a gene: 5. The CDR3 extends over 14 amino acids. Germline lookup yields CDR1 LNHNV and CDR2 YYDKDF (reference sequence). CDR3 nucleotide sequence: TGTGCCACCAGCACGGGACAGGGAGACGAAAAACTGTTTTTT. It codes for CATSTGQGDEKLFF.

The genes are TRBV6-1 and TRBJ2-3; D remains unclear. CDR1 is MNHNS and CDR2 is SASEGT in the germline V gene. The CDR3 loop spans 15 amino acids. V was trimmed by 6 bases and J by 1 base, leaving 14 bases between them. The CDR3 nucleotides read TGTGCCAGCAGCAGAGGTGGAATTGGCACAGATACGCAGTATTTT. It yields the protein CASSRGGIGTDTQYF.

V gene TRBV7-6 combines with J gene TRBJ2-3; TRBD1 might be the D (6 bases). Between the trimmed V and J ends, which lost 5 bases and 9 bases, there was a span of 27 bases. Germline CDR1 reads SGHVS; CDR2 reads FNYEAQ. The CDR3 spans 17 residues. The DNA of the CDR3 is TGTGCCAGCAGCACGAGAGGGTCAGGGGCTAATTCTGGGACGCAGTATTTT. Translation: CASSTRGSGANSGTQYF. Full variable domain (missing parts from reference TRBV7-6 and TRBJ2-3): GAGVSQSPRYKVTKRGQDVALRCDPISGHVSLYWYRQALGQGPEFLTYFNYEAQQDKSGLPNDRFSAERPEGSISTLTIQRTEQRDSAMYRCASSTRGSGANSGTQYFGPGTRLTVL.

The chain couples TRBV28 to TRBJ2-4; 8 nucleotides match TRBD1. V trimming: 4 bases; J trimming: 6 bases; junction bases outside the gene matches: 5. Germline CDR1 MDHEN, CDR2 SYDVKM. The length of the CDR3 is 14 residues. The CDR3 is CASSSSDRGNIQYF. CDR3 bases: TGTGCCAGCAGTTCATCCGACAGGGGAAACATTCAGTACTTC. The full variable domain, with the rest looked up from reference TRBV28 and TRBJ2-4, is DVKVTQSSRYLVKRTGEKVFLECVQDMDHENMFWYRQDPGLGLRLIYFSYDVKMKEKGDIPEGYSVSREKKERFSLILESASTNQTSMYLCASSSSDRGNIQYFGAGTRLSVL.

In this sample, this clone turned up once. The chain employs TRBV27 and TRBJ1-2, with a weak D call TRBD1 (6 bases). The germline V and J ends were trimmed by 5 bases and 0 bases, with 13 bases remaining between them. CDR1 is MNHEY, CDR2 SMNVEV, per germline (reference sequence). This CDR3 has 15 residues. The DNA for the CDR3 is TGTGCCAGCAGTCCGAGGACAGAAGCTAACTATGGCTACACCTTC. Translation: CASSPRTEANYGYTF.

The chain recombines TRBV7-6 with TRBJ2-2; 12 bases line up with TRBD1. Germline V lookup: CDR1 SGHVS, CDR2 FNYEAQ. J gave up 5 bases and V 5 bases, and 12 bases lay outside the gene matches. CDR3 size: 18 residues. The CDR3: CASSPEVGQGAHTGELFF. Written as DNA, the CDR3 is TGTGCCAGCAGCCCCGAAGTGGGACAGGGGGCGCATACCGGGGAGCTGTTTTTT. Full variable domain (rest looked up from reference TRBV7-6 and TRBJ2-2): GAGVSQSPRYKVTKRGQDVALRCDPISGHVSLYWYRQALGQGPEFLTYFNYEAQQDKSGLPNDRFSAERPEGSISTLTIQRTEQRDSAMYRCASSPEVGQGAHTGELFFGEGSRLTVL.

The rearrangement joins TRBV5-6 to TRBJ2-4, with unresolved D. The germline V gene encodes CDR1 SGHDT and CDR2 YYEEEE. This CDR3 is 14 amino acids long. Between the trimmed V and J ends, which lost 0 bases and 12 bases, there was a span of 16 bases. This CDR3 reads CASSLALAAWSQYF. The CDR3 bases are TGTGCCAGCAGCTTGGCCCTCGCTGCATGGAGTCAGTACTTC.

CDR3 residues: CASRPGQGHLFF. CDR3 bases: TGTGCCAGCAGACCCGGGCAGGGCCATCTGTTTTTT. The chain couples TRBV28 to TRBJ2-2, with D possibly matching TRBD1 (5 bases). The CDR3 loop spans 12 amino acids. V was shortened by 6 bases and J by 14 bases, with 16 bases between the two germline ends. Germline loops: CDR1 MDHEN, CDR2 SYDVKM. Looking up the rest from reference TRBV28 and TRBJ2-2 gives the full variable domain: DVKVTQSSRYLVKRTGEKVFLECVQDMDHENMFWYRQDPGLGLRLIYFSYDVKMKEKGDIPEGYSVSREKKERFSLILESASTNQTSMYLCASRPGQGHLFFGEGSRLTVL.

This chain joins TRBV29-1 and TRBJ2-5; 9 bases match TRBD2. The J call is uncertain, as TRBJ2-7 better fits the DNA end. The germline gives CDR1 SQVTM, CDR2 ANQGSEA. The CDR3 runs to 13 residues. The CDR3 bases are TGCAGCGTGCTAGCGGGGAGCTCCTACGAGCAGTACTTC. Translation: CSVLAGSSYEQYF.

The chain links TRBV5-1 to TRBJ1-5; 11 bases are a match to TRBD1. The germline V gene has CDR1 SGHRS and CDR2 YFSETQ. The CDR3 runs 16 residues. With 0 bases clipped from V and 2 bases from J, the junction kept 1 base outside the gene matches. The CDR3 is CASSLGDRGGNQPQHF. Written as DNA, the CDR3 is TGCGCCAGCAGCTTGGGGGACAGGGGGGGCAATCAGCCCCAGCATTTT. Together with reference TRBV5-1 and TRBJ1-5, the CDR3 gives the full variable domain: KAGVTQTPRYLIKTRGQQVTLSCSPISGHRSVSWYQQTPGQGLQFLFEYFSETQRNKGNFPGRFSGRQFSNSRSEMNVSTLELGDSALYLCASSLGDRGGNQPQHFGDGTRLSIL.

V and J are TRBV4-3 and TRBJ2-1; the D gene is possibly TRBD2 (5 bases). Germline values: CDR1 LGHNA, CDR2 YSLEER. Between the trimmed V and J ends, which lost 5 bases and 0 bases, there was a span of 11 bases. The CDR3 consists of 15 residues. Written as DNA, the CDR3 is TGCGCCAGCAGCTTAGAACGGGACTCCTACAATGAGCAGTTCTTC. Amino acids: CASSLERDSYNEQFF.